Shown below are 20 T cell receptor beta chains from a single sample sequenced in a study of blood T cell repertoires in COVID-19. Method: immunoSEQ multiplex PCR; TCRdb's copy keeps in-frame clones and lacks some. The sample lists 120,000 to 150,000 clones; approximately 88% were seen once. The sequencing input was peripheral blood. These receptor sequences come from a human donor in a cohort sampled during active COVID-19.

The chain is built from TRBV14 and TRBJ2-7; D remains ambiguous. Trimming took off 1 base at V and 5 bases at J, with 3 bases between the two ends. The CDR3 is made up of 11 amino acids. Germline V gene data show CDR1 as SGHDN and CDR2 as FVKESK. The CDR3: CASSQADEQYF. For the CDR3, the DNA is TGTGCCAGCAGCCAAGCTGACGAGCAGTACTTC.

This sequence joins TRBV5-5 and TRBJ1-1; D gene uncertain. CDR3 length: 13 amino acids. Germline V gives CDR1 SGHKS, CDR2 YYEKEE (reference sequence). Trimming stripped 3 bases from V and 0 bases from J, with 6 bases between. CDR3 amino acids: CASSSLLNTEAFF. CDR3 in DNA: TGTGCCAGCAGCTCCTTGTTGAACACTGAAGCTTTCTTT.

The chain carries TRBV19 and TRBJ2-3; D unresolved. This CDR3 region has 13 residues. Germline loops: CDR1 LNHDA, CDR2 SQIVND (reference sequence). With 3 bases removed from V and 2 bases from J, the gap between germline ends came to 6 bases. The chain's CDR3 is CASSMADTDTQYF. CDR3 bases: TGTGCCAGTAGTATGGCGGACACAGATACGCAGTATTTT.

J is TRBJ2-7 and V is TRBV6-1, with 7 bases fitting TRBD1. This CDR3 has 15 amino acids. Germline V gene lookup returns CDR1 MNHNS and CDR2 SASEGT. V was clipped by 3 bases and J by 0 bases; unmatched bases: 5. The CDR3 sequence is CASSDQQGSSYEQYF. DNA of the CDR3: TGTGCCAGCAGTGACCAACAGGGGAGCTCCTACGAGCAGTACTTC.

This chain links TRBV3-1 (or the pseudogene TRBV3-2) with TRBJ2-1; 8 nucleotides line up with TRBD1. Germline assignment: CDR1 LGHDT and CDR2 YNNKEL (reference sequence). This CDR3 is built from 12 residues. V was pared by 4 bases and J by 12 bases, with 5 bases of the junction left unmatched. CDR3 sequence reads: CASSPGGRGQFF. In DNA form, the CDR3 reads TGTGCCAGCAGCCCAGGGGGCCGGGGGCAGTTCTTC.

This clone was picked up a small number of times. Here the CDR3 reads CASSIRGSSSEEQYF. The CDR3 DNA reads TGTGCCAGCAGCATACGGGGGTCCTCCTCGGAGGAGCAGTACTTC. V gene TRBV9 combines with J gene TRBJ2-7; perhaps TRBD2 as D (6 bases). This CDR3 is built from 15 residues. CDR1 is SGDLS and CDR2 is YYNGEE in the germline V gene. The V gene lost 4 bases and the J gene lost 7 bases, with 21 bases spanning the gap.

The chain recombines TRBV4-1 with TRBJ1-2; 7 bases fit TRBD1. The CDR3 is 15 amino acids. CDR1 is MGHRA, CDR2 YSYEKL, per germline. Trimming removed 0 bases from V and 0 bases from J; junction bases left unmatched: 1. In nucleotides, the CDR3 is TGCGCCAGCAGCCAAGAAGGACAGGCTAACTATGGCTACACCTTC. Residues: CASSQEGQANYGYTF.

The chain employs TRBV19 and TRBJ1-5; no clear D. Trimming left V 6 bases short and J 0 bases short, with 15 bases between. The CDR3 has 16 amino acids. Germline V gives CDR1 LNHDA, CDR2 SQIVND (reference sequence). The CDR3 loop is CASSGGSAISNQPQHF. The CDR3 nucleotides read TGTGCCAGTAGCGGCGGGTCGGCCATTAGCAATCAGCCCCAGCATTTT.

This clone was picked up one time. Mismatch with germline at one junction end may stem from a read error. Written as DNA, the CDR3 is TGTGCCAGCAGAGATGCTACGAACCACTTC. It codes for CASRDATNHF. The gene calls are TRBV28 and TRBJ2-7; unclear D gene. The CDR3 is 10 residues long. Per the germline V gene, CDR1 is MDHEN and CDR2 is SYDVKM. The full variable domain, completed using reference TRBV28 and TRBJ2-7, is DVKVTQSSRYLVKRTGEKVFLECVQDMDHENMFWYRQDPGLGLRLIYFSYDVKMKEKGDIPEGYSVSREKKERFSLILESASTNQTSMYLCASRDATNHFGPGTRLTVT.

The chain couples TRBV5-1 to TRBJ2-1, with D maybe TRBD2 (5 bases). CDR1 and CDR2 from the germline V gene are SGHRS and YFSETQ. This CDR3 is built from 16 residues. Trimming cost V 5 bases and J 0 bases, with 15 bases left between them. The CDR3 bases are TGCGCCAGCAGTCCGGCGAGCGGTAGCTCCTACAATGAGCAGTTCTTC. As protein: CASSPASGSSYNEQFF.

This sequence joins TRBV18 and TRBJ1-3, with 9 bases matching TRBD1. V was pared by 5 bases and J by 2 bases, with 7 bases of the junction left unmatched. Germline-derived CDR1 and CDR2 are KGHSH and LQKENI. This CDR3 is 16 amino acids long. The CDR3 loop reads CASSSGTGFAGNTIYF. CDR3 sequence (DNA): TGTGCCAGCTCATCCGGGACAGGGTTCGCTGGAAACACCATATATTTT.

This sequence joins TRBV5-6 and TRBJ1-6, with D maybe TRBD1 (5 bases). The CDR3 runs 16 residues. The germline gives CDR1 SGHDT, CDR2 YYEEEE. The germline V and J ends were trimmed by 5 bases and 4 bases, with 16 bases remaining between them. The CDR3 bases are TGTGCCAGCAGTTCGACAGTTGGCCAATATAATTCACCCCTCCACTTT. Translated, it gives CASSSTVGQYNSPLHF.

The rearrangement links TRBV21-1 to TRBJ1-1; no DNA check was done on the table's D call, TRBD1. TRBV21-1 is a pseudogene locus. The CDR3 is made up of 12 amino acids. The CDR3 here is CASLSGAGGAFF. The CDR3 DNA reads TGTGCCAGCCTTTCGGGGGCAGGGGGAGCTTTCTTT.

The chain has TRBV9 and TRBJ1-1, with D possibly being TRBD1 (5 bases). Germline V gene data show CDR1 as SGDLS and CDR2 as YYNGEE. Trimming removed 5 bases from V and 4 bases from J, with 12 bases in between. This CDR3 has 13 residues. CDR3 bases: TGTGCCAGCAGTATTAATCAGGGCACTGAAGCTTTCTTT. Encoded protein: CASSINQGTEAFF.

V is TRBV19 and J is TRBJ2-7; no reliable D call. V was clipped by 5 bases and J by 4 bases, with 15 bases between them. CDR1 and CDR2 from the germline V gene are LNHDA and SQIVND (reference sequence). The CDR3 is 14 residues long. This CDR3 is CASSPTPDGYEQYF. CDR3 sequence (DNA): TGTGCCAGTAGTCCCACACCAGACGGGTACGAGCAGTACTTC.

V gene TRBV10-3 combines with J gene TRBJ1-2; tentative D call: TRBD1 (6 bases). Germline V gene sequence: CDR1 ENHRY, CDR2 SYGVKD. V was trimmed by 0 bases and J by 5 bases, leaving 10 bases between them. The CDR3 has 14 amino acids. CDR3 in DNA: TGTGCCATCAGTGAGTCGACGGGACATTATGGCTACACCTTC. Its translation is CAISESTGHYGYTF.

The V gene is TRBV5-1, the J gene TRBJ2-3; TRBD2 might be the D (6 bases). The CDR3 is 15 amino acids. Trimming removed 3 bases at V and 4 bases at J, with 15 bases between. CDR1 is SGHRS, CDR2 YFSETQ, per germline. CDR3 coding DNA: TGCGCCAGCAGCTCGACTAGTATAAGCGCAGATACGCAGTATTTT. As protein: CASSSTSISADTQYF.

This clone was detected once. The V and J genes are TRBV2 and TRBJ1-4; no definite D call. Trimming took 1 base from V and 0 from J, leaving 9 bases between them. CDR1 and CDR2 (germline): SNHLY, FYNNEI. The CDR3 totals 16 residues. The DNA of the CDR3 is TGTGCCAGCAGTGAAGAGAGGGTAGCAACTAATGAAAAACTGTTTTTT. Its protein is CASSEERVATNEKLFF.

This sequence joins TRBV30 and TRBJ1-5; no definite D call. Germline V gene lookup returns CDR1 GTSNPN and CDR2 SVGIG (reference sequence). The CDR3 contains 15 residues. V was trimmed by 2 bases and J by 3 bases, leaving 14 bases between them. CDR3: CAWSYPGSLNQPQHF. As DNA, the CDR3 is TGTGCCTGGAGTTATCCCGGGAGCCTCAATCAGCCCCAGCATTTT. The full variable domain, rest sourced from reference TRBV30 and TRBJ1-5, is SQTIHQWPATLVQPVGSPLSLECTVEGTSNPNLYWYRQAAGRGLQLLFYSVGIGQISSEVPQNLSASRPQDRQFILSSKKLLLSDSGFYLCAWSYPGSLNQPQHFGDGTRLSIL.

This clone came up once. The V and J genes are TRBV5-1 and TRBJ2-6, with 8 bases aligning to TRBD1. Germline values: CDR1 SGHRS, CDR2 YFSETQ. The V and J ends lost 2 bases and 0 bases, in that order; junction bases with no gene match: 7. The CDR3 is 18 residues long. In DNA, the CDR3 is TGCGCCAGCAGCTTTCAAGGGACAGGTAGCTCTGGGGCCAACGTCCTGACTTTC. Protein sequence: CASSFQGTGSSGANVLTF.